This entry lists 14 T cell receptor beta chains sequenced from one sample in a study of shared clonotypes between healthy human individuals. Measured with immunoSEQ multiplex PCR; TCRdb has only the in-frame clones, and not every one. The sample lists around 550,000 clones; about 96% were seen once. The source material was naive CD4+ T cells sorted from blood. The subset here: CD45RA+ positively selected. These receptors were collected from a woman between 25 and 40 years old in good health.

The chain couples TRBV7-9 to TRBJ2-6; D not certain. The germline V gene encodes CDR1 SEHNR and CDR2 FQNEAQ (reference sequence). V shed 1 base and J shed 1 base, with 5 bases lying between them. The length of the CDR3 is 15 residues. The CDR3 region has the DNA TGTGCCAGCAGCTTAGACCTGTCTGGGGCCAACGTCCTGACTTTC. This encodes CASSLDLSGANVLTF.

This chain uses TRBV10-3 with TRBJ1-1, with unresolved D. This CDR3 region has 16 residues. Germline CDR1 is ENHRY and CDR2 is SYGVKD. The V end was cut by 2 bases, the J end by 3 bases, with 16 bases between. In DNA, the CDR3 is TGTGCCATCAGTGAGGTTCCTGGTGCCACGGACACTGAAGCTTTCTTT. Amino acids: CAISEVPGATDTEAFF.

V and J are TRBV28 and TRBJ1-2; no clear D. Trimming removed 5 bases from V and 8 bases from J, with 27 bases in between. The CDR3 is made up of 17 amino acids. CDR1 is MDHEN, CDR2 SYDVKM, per germline. CDR3 sequence: CASSQLYPGRGGLGYTF. The CDR3 region has the DNA TGTGCCAGCAGTCAACTCTACCCCGGACGCGGAGGGTTGGGCTACACCTTC.

The chain recombines TRBV6-1 with TRBJ2-7; TRBD1 is a possible D gene (5 bases). CDR3 size: 13 residues. CDR1 MNHNS and CDR2 SASEGT come from the germline V gene. Trimming removed 3 bases at V and 0 bases at J, with 6 bases between. The CDR3 reads CASSDQGSYEQYF. The CDR3 coding sequence is TGTGCCAGCAGTGACCAGGGCTCCTACGAGCAGTACTTC.

The chain employs TRBV28 and TRBJ1-2; TRBD1 matches at 8 bases. Trimming at V came to 7 bases and at J to 7 bases, leaving 11 bases not matched to a gene. The CDR3 extends over 14 amino acids. The germline CDR1 and CDR2 sequences are MDHEN and SYDVKM. For the CDR3, the DNA is TGTGCCAGCATTCTTAGGACAGGGCACTCTGGCTACACCTTC. Its protein is CASILRTGHSGYTF.

The rearrangement joins TRBV4-1 to TRBJ2-1; TRBD2 agrees at 13 bases. V was pared by 4 bases and J by 8 bases, with 8 bases of the junction left unmatched. The CDR3 spans 16 residues. Looked up from germline, CDR1 is MGHRA and CDR2 is YSYEKL. The CDR3 sequence: CASSPRTSGSLYEQFF. In nucleotides, the CDR3 is TGCGCCAGCAGCCCACGGACTAGCGGGAGTTTGTATGAGCAGTTCTTC.

The chain uses TRBV9 and TRBJ2-5, with 7 positions matching TRBD2. With 4 bases clipped from V and 2 bases from J, the junction kept 5 bases outside the gene matches. This CDR3 has 14 amino acids. Germline CDR1 is SGDLS and CDR2 is YYNGEE. The CDR3 loop reads CASSWASGQETQYF. The CDR3, as DNA: TGTGCCAGCAGCTGGGCTAGCGGACAAGAGACCCAGTACTTC. The variable domain in full, with the rest retrieved from reference TRBV9 and TRBJ2-5, is DSGVTQTPKHLITATGQRVTLRCSPRSGDLSVYWYQQSLDQGLQFLIQYYNGEERAKGNILERFSAQQFPDLHSELNLSSLELGDSALYFCASSWASGQETQYFGPGTRLLVL.

The chain has TRBV28 and TRBJ1-2; TRBD1 aligns across 12 bases. The germline gives CDR1 MDHEN, CDR2 SYDVKM. The length of the CDR3 is 14 residues. The trim removed 4 bases at V and 10 bases at J, leaving 7 bases unmatched. For the CDR3, the DNA is TGTGCCAGCAGTTCCACCGGGACAGGGGGCCCCTACACCTTC. Amino acids: CASSSTGTGGPYTF.

The genes are TRBV28 and TRBJ2-7, with unresolved D. V lost 3 bases, J lost 2 bases, and 2 bases lay in between. From germline, CDR1 is MDHEN and CDR2 SYDVKM. The CDR3 contains 11 residues. In DNA, the CDR3 is TGTGCCAGCAGTTTTGCCTACGAGCAGTACTTC. Its translation: CASSFAYEQYF.

V usage is TRBV6-5 and J usage is TRBJ2-5, with TRBD1 as a possible D gene (6 bases). The closer fit of TRBJ2-7 to the DNA end suggests the J call may be wrong. From germline, CDR1 is MNHEY and CDR2 SVGAGI. The CDR3 extends over 14 amino acids. As DNA, the CDR3 is TGTGCCAGCAGGAGGACAGTGGAAGGCTACGAGCAGTACTTC. Translated, it gives CASRRTVEGYEQYF.

This clone was detected once. The chain couples TRBV18 to TRBJ1-1; no firm D call. V was trimmed by 2 bases and J by 1 base, leaving 5 bases between them. Germline CDR1 KGHSH, CDR2 LQKENI. The CDR3 covers 13 residues. CDR3 residues: CASSPDQNTEAFF. In DNA, the CDR3 is TGTGCCAGCTCACCAGACCAGAACACTGAAGCTTTCTTT.

This sequence joins TRBV28 and TRBJ2-3, with 8 bases identical to TRBD2. This CDR3 region has 15 residues. The junction had 3 bases not matched to a gene; V was cut back by 3 bases and J by 1 base. Germline CDR1 is MDHEN and CDR2 is SYDVKM. This CDR3 is CASSFPGGGTDTQYF. Here the CDR3 DNA reads TGTGCCAGCAGTTTTCCGGGAGGGGGCACAGATACGCAGTATTTT.

The V gene is TRBV19, the J gene TRBJ2-7; TRBD1 or TRBD2 may be the D gene (5 bases each). Germline-derived CDR1 and CDR2 are LNHDA and SQIVND (reference sequence). Trimming removed 1 base at V and 3 bases at J, with 10 bases between. This CDR3 contains 14 residues. CDR3 nucleotide sequence: TGTGCCAGTAGTATAGCCGGGACGGACTACGAGCAGTACTTC. Amino acid sequence: CASSIAGTDYEQYF.

This rearrangement joins TRBV21-1 to TRBJ1-5. TRBV21-1 is described as a pseudogene. This CDR3 contains 16 residues. The CDR3 loop is CASSNRRTGSNQPQHF. Written as DNA, the CDR3 is TGTGCCAGCAGCAACCGACGGACGGGGAGCAATCAGCCCCAGCATTTT.